The rows below give T cell receptor beta chains drawn from one sample of a study of blood T cell dynamics during melanoma immunotherapy. Some clones are missing from TCRdb's copy, which holds only in-frame ones; the method was immunoSEQ multiplex PCR. The data hold about 15,000 clones, with around 83% observed a single time. Here the sequenced sample was blood, taken from a patient treated with checkpoint blockade. The receptors shown here come from a human donor with melanoma. The CDR3 runs from the conserved cysteine through the conserved F or W. Each record gives: J gene, V gene, D gene, clone size, CDR3 protein, CDR3 DNA. D genes are given only for firm matches. Clone sizes are given selectively: once, few, many, or a class where the clone is expanded.

TRBJ1-4 TRBV7-9 NA NA CASSRGGLNEKLFF TGTGCCAGCAGTCGGGGAGGGCTTAATGAAAAACTGTTTTTT
TRBJ2-1 TRBV7-2 TRBD2 NA CASSFSGSSYNEQFF TGTGCCAGCAGCTTTAGCGGGAGTTCGTACAATGAGCAGTTCTTC
TRBJ2-7 TRBV11-3 TRBD2 NA CASRGLATYEQYF TGTGCCAGCAGGGGACTAGCAACCTACGAGCAGTACTTC
TRBJ2-2 TRBV30 NA NA CAWKPALNTGELFF TGTGCCTGGAAGCCAGCGCTTAACACCGGGGAGCTGTTTTTT
TRBJ2-4 TRBV2 NA NA CASGIGNIQYF TGTGCCAGCGGAATTGGAAACATTCAGTACTTC
TRBJ1-2 TRBV2 NA once CASSEGIGFGYGYTF TGTGCCAGCAGTGAAGGGATAGGGTTCGGCTATGGCTACACCTTC
TRBJ2-3 TRBV5-1 NA NA CASSRTISTDTQYF TGCGCCAGCAGCCGGACAATCAGCACAGATACGCAGTATTTT
TRBJ2-3 TRBV4-1 TRBD2 NA CASSLLAGDRDTQYF TGCGCCAGCAGTTTGCTAGCGGGAGACAGAGATACGCAGTATTTT
TRBJ2-1 TRBV5-5 NA NA CASSLEGLQGSEQFF TGTGCCAGCAGCTTGGAGGGTCTACAGGGTAGTGAGCAGTTCTTC
TRBJ1-1 TRBV6-5 TRBD1 few CASSSPQGIRTEAFF TGTGCCAGCAGTTCCCCACAGGGGATTCGCACTGAAGCTTTCTTT
TRBJ1-2 TRBV5-4 NA few CASSTARGGYTF TGTGCCAGCAGCACCGCCCGGGGAGGCTACACCTTC
TRBJ2-2 TRBV11-3 TRBD1 NA CASSPYRGATGELFF TGTGCCAGCAGCCCGTACAGGGGAGCCACCGGGGAGCTGTTTTTT
TRBJ2-1 TRBV6-1 TRBD2 NA CASSDQTSGRGNEQFF TGTGCCAGCAGTGACCAAACTAGCGGGAGAGGGAATGAGCAGTTCTTC
TRBJ1-2 TRBV7-9 NA NA CASKDGAEGGYTF TGTGCCAGCAAGGACGGAGCAGAGGGTGGCTACACCTTC
TRBJ2-2 TRBV11-2 NA NA CASSFRVGELFF TGTGCCAGCAGCTTTAGGGTCGGGGAGCTGTTTTTT
TRBJ1-1 TRBV9 NA NA CASSAYPGGGTEAFF TGTGCCAGCAGCGCCTACCCGGGTGGGGGCACTGAAGCTTTCTTT
TRBJ2-7 TRBV7-8 NA once CASSSPTASDEQYF TGTGCCAGCAGCTCGCCGACCGCCTCGGACGAGCAGTACTTC
TRBJ1-3 TRBV15 TRBD1 NA CATSRSLGGRNTIYF TGTGCCACCAGCAGATCCCTAGGGGGCCGAAACACCATATATTTT
TRBJ2-5 TRBV30 TRBD2 NA CAWRLLAGIGETQYF TGTGCCTGGAGACTACTAGCGGGAATAGGAGAGACCCAGTACTTC
TRBJ1-2 TRBV14 NA few CASSQAGSWNYGYTF TGTGCCAGCAGCCAAGCGGGGTCTTGGAACTATGGCTACACCTTC
TRBJ2-5 TRBV5-1 NA once CASSPPSRDIETQYF TGCGCCAGCAGCCCCCCCTCCCGAGACATAGAGACCCAGTACTTC
TRBJ2-7 TRBV9 TRBD2 NA CASSASLAGVSYEQYF TGTGCCAGCAGCGCTAGTCTAGCGGGGGTCTCCTACGAGCAGTACTTC
TRBJ2-7 TRBV30 TRBD1 NA CAWGGTGALYEQYF TGTGCCTGGGGAGGGACAGGGGCCCTCTACGAGCAGTACTTC
TRBJ2-4 TRBV7-9 TRBD1 once CASSPQGQGVAKNIQYF TGTGCCAGCAGCCCCCAAGGACAGGGTGTGGCCAAAAACATTCAGTACTTC
TRBJ2-1 TRBV18 NA NA CASSPEGNYEQFF TGTGCCAGCTCACCGGAGGGAAACTATGAGCAGTTCTTC
TRBJ2-3 TRBV5-6 TRBD1 NA CASRFRGRDSNTQYF TGTGCCAGCAGGTTCAGGGGGCGGGATTCAAATACGCAGTATTTT
TRBJ2-1 TRBV7-8 NA NA CASSLSLGSYNEQFF TGTGCCAGCAGCTTGTCTCTCGGGTCCTACAATGAGCAGTTCTTC
TRBJ2-1 TRBV9 NA NA CASSVGRYNEQFF TGTGCCAGCAGCGTAGGGAGGTACAATGAGCAGTTCTTC
TRBJ2-1 TRBV7-9 NA NA CASSSRDKPLNEQFF TGTGCCAGCAGCAGCCGGGACAAACCCTTGAATGAGCAGTTCTTC
TRBJ2-7 TRBV29-1 NA NA CSVADIKTYEQYF TGCAGCGTTGCAGATATCAAGACCTACGAGCAGTACTTC
TRBJ2-3 TRBV6-1 TRBD2 few CASSEFETSSHRGTDTQYF TGTGCCAGCAGTGAGTTTGAGACTAGCTCCCATCGTGGCACAGATACGCAGTATTTT
TRBJ2-7 TRBV27 NA NA CASSPGRTYEQYF TGTGCCAGCAGTCCCGGACGCACCTACGAGCAGTACTTC
TRBJ2-7 TRBV6-5 NA NA CASSSDTPSRQYF TGTGCCAGCAGTTCGGACACCCCGTCGCGGCAGTACTTC
TRBJ1-1 TRBV6-4 NA NA CASSDSGRGGTEAFF TGTGCCAGCAGTGACTCTGGCAGGGGAGGCACTGAAGCTTTCTTT
TRBJ2-3 TRBV7-3 NA NA CASSLWGGKSTDTQYF TGTGCCAGCAGCTTATGGGGCGGGAAGAGCACAGATACGCAGTATTTT
TRBJ2-2 TRBV5-1 NA NA CASKRAPNTGELFF TGCGCCAGCAAAAGGGCTCCCAACACCGGGGAGCTGTTTTTT
TRBJ2-5 TRBV28 NA NA CASSQFGDSQLQETQYF TGTGCCAGCAGCCAGTTTGGGGACTCCCAGCTCCAAGAGACCCAGTACTTC
TRBJ2-5 TRBV13 NA NA CASSSRGTSETQYF TGTGCCAGCAGCTCCCGAGGGACTTCAGAGACCCAGTACTTC
TRBJ2-3 TRBV20-1 NA NA CSASSGDTQYF TGCAGTGCTTCGAGTGGAGATACGCAGTATTTT
TRBJ2-7 TRBV19 TRBD2 NA CASSIDGLARTYEQYF TGTGCCAGTAGTATAGACGGACTAGCGCGAACCTACGAGCAGTACTTC
TRBJ2-1 TRBV6-5 NA NA CASSYVLALYNEQFF TGTGCCAGCAGTTACGTGCTAGCCCTTTACAATGAGCAGTTCTTC
TRBJ2-1 TRBV7-2 TRBD2 NA CASSLVSGNRNEQFF TGTGCCAGCAGCTTGGTTAGCGGGAACCGCAATGAGCAGTTCTTC
TRBJ2-7 TRBV4-3 NA NA CASSHSQGYEQYF TGCGCCAGCAGCCATAGCCAGGGTTACGAGCAGTACTTC
TRBJ2-5 TRBV28 TRBD2 once CASASGSTETQYF TGTGCCTCGGCTAGCGGGAGTACAGAGACCCAGTACTTC
TRBJ2-7 TRBV5-5 TRBD1 NA CASSYTGGLGYEQYF TGTGCCAGCAGCTATACAGGGGGCTTGGGTTACGAGCAGTACTTC
TRBJ2-3 TRBV29-1 NA NA CSVDSSTDTQYF TGCAGCGTTGACAGCAGCACAGATACGCAGTATTTT
TRBJ2-6 TRBV29-1 NA NA CSVGTLSGANVLTF TGCAGCGTTGGTACACTCTCTGGGGCCAACGTCCTGACTTTC
TRBJ2-7 TRBV27 NA once CASSLKQGPTYEQYF TGTGCCAGCAGTTTAAAACAAGGACCGACGTACGAGCAGTACTTC
TRBJ2-1 TRBV7-2 TRBD1 NA CASSFPGTGWFF TGTGCCAGCAGCTTTCCCGGGACAGGGTGGTTCTTC
TRBJ1-2 TRBV5-1 NA once CASSSDLGGYTF TGCGCCAGCAGCTCAGACCTGGGGGGCTACACCTTC
TRBJ2-3 TRBV18 NA NA CASSPPRLAGDTQYF TGTGCCAGCTCACCACCACGCCTAGCAGGCGATACGCAGTATTTT
TRBJ2-7 TRBV19 NA NA CASSTGGGRSNYEQYF TGTGCCAGTAGTACAGGGGGGGGTCGATCAAACTACGAGCAGTACTTC
TRBJ2-1 TRBV7-8 NA NA CASSTKGPQGTVGKQFF TGTGCCAGCAGCACTAAAGGGCCACAGGGAACAGTGGGGAAGCAGTTCTTC
TRBJ1-6 TRBV6-6 NA NA CASSSTSVGSPLHF TGTGCCAGCAGTTCCACATCGGTGGGTTCACCCCTCCACTTT
TRBJ2-7 TRBV4-3 NA NA CASSQAQVRSYEQYF TGCGCCAGCAGCCAAGCTCAAGTGCGTTCCTACGAGCAGTACTTC
TRBJ2-2 TRBV9 NA NA CASSVTDFKGTGELFF TGTGCCAGCAGCGTGACCGACTTTAAGGGCACCGGGGAGCTGTTTTTT
TRBJ2-2 TRBV19 TRBD1 NA CASSRDTGVTGELFF TGTGCCAGCAGTAGGGATACAGGGGTTACCGGGGAGCTGTTTTTT
TRBJ2-1 TRBV7-9 NA NA CASSFIAGPYNEQFF TGTGCCAGCAGCTTCATAGCCGGCCCGTACAATGAGCAGTTCTTC
TRBJ2-7 TRBV27 NA NA CASSPAVGAPYEQYF TGTGCCAGCAGCCCCGCGGTAGGGGCTCCCTACGAGCAGTACTTC
TRBJ1-1 TRBV11-2 NA NA CASRMIRGGNTEAFF TGTGCCAGCAGGATGATCCGGGGGGGGAACACTGAAGCTTTCTTT